Below, one TCR beta chain is given with its context. Methods used by the authors: Amplification of reference gene primers was used by the study to estimate nucleated cell counts. The repertoire was sequenced with immunoSEQ multiplex PCR; TCRdb's copy has only in-frame clones and lacks some. V, J and clone size are those of that table, while D and trimming were read from the DNA. The sample consists of under 200,000 clones, 86% of them appearing once. V lost 4 bases and J lost 6, with 22 bases in between. The CDR3 has 16 amino acids. The germline V gene has CDR1 SGHRS and CDR2 YFSETQ. This entry belongs to a study of blood T cell repertoires in COVID-19. For the study at large: Samples representing acute and convalescent COVID-19 were sourced from the United States, Italy and Spain. From T cells, B-cell-depleted T cells, or PBMCs came the material, which was cDNA or gDNA.

The sample comprised peripheral blood. This sequence originates from a middle-aged man with active or convalescent COVID-19. The rearrangement links TRBV5-1 to TRBJ1-2, with a possible D match to TRBD1 (5 bases). The DNA of the CDR3 is TGCGCCAGCAGCGTGACCACAGGAGCTAGGTTCCATGGCTACACCTTC. Translation: CASSVTTGARFHGYTF. Looking up the rest from reference TRBV5-1 and TRBJ1-2 gives the full variable domain: KAGVTQTPRYLIKTRGQQVTLSCSPISGHRSVSWYQQTPGQGLQFLFEYFSETQRNKGNFPGRFSGRQFSNSRSEMNVSTLELGDSALYLCASSVTTGARFHGYTFGSGTRLTVV.